This TCR beta chain derives from a study of T-cell reconstitution after alpha-beta-depleted transplantation in children. Many counts were recorded for this clonotype. Its matching antigen is unknown. This CDR3 has 13 residues. V was cut by 2 bases and J by 2 bases, with 6 bases left in between. Germline loops: CDR1 KGHSH, CDR2 LQKENI. Library preparation (for TCRbeta) was performed with unique molecular identifiers. TCRdb reprocessed the PCR reads via MiXCR and lists one record per CDR3 protein. The data contain 500,000 to 750,000 distinct CDR3 sequences, 25% to 30% of them singletons. Study-level points and caveats: One year after transplant, T-cell counts and diversity came mostly from newly produced T cells. Reportedly, alpha-beta T cells present about two months post-transplant originated from several hundred expanded clones of graft origin. The high TCRbeta diversity at day 60 in some patients came from surviving recipient T cells and thymic progenitors.

This clonotype was sampled from a boy under two years old with Wiskott-Aldrich syndrome, due to receive a stem cell transplant. The input for sequencing was PBMCs, taken before TCRalphabeta/CD19-depleted stem cell transplant. The chain has TRBV18 and TRBJ1-2, with D unclear. The CDR3, as DNA: TGTGCCAGCTCACCAACGGGGAACTATGGCTACACCTTC. Residues: CASSPTGNYGYTF.